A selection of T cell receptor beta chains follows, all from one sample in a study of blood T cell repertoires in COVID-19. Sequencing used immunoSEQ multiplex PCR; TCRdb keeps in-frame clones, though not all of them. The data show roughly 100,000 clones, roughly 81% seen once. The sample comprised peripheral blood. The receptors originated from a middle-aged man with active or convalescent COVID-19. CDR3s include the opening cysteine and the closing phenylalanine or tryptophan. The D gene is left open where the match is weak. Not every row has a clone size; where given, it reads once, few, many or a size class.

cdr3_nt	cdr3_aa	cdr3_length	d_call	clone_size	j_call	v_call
TGTGCCAGCAGCTTAGCTGAGGGGGCCTACGAGCAGTACTTC	CASSLAEGAYEQYF	14	NA	NA	TRBJ2-7	TRBV7-8
TGTGCCAGCAGGGTGGACAGGGGAACAGATACGCAGTATTTT	CASRVDRGTDTQYF	14	TRBD1	few	TRBJ2-3	TRBV2
TGTGCCAGCAGTTTCCAACGGAACTATGGCTACACCTTC	CASSFQRNYGYTF	13	NA	NA	TRBJ1-2	TRBV28
TGTGCCAGCAGTTCCACAGGGAAAGCGGGCAATCAGCCCCAGCATTTT	CASSSTGKAGNQPQHF	16	NA	NA	TRBJ1-5	TRBV6-2/TRBV6-3
TGTGCCAGCAGCAGAGCGGGGCCTGAGACCCAGTACTTC	CASSRAGPETQYF	13	TRBD2	NA	TRBJ2-5	TRBV6-2/TRBV6-3
TGTGCCAGCTCATCTAGGGGTCAGGGATCGGCTGGCTACACCTTC	CASSSRGQGSAGYTF	15	NA	NA	TRBJ1-2	TRBV18
TGCGCCAGCAGTGACGGGACAGGCCGTGGAAACACCATATATTTT	CASSDGTGRGNTIYF	15	TRBD1	NA	TRBJ1-3	TRBV10-1
TGTGCCAGCAAACCCCTCGGGGGGGGGTTATCGGGGGAGCTGTTTTTT	CASKPLGGGLSGELFF	16	TRBD2	once	TRBJ2-2	TRBV4-2
TGTGCCAGCAGCTCCGGCCAGACAGGCTATAATGAAAAACTGTTTTTT	CASSSGQTGYNEKLFF	16	NA	NA	TRBJ1-4	TRBV7-9
TGTGCCAGCAGCCCCCCAGGGGGCAGACAGCCCCAGCATTTT	CASSPPGGRQPQHF	14	TRBD1	few	TRBJ1-5	TRBV6-2/TRBV6-3
TGTGCCAGCAGTCCGACAGGGCCCTACGAGCAGTACTTC	CASSPTGPYEQYF	13	TRBD1	once	TRBJ2-7	TRBV2
TGTGCCAGTACCCCTGGGGCAGGCCCCTACGAGCAGTACTTC	CASTPGAGPYEQYF	14	NA	once	TRBJ2-7	TRBV19
TGCGCCAGCAGCTCGCGACAGGGGTATGGCTACACCTTC	CASSSRQGYGYTF	13	TRBD1	NA	TRBJ1-2	TRBV4-3
TGCGCCAGCAGCCGGGCAGATACGCAGTATTTT	CASSRADTQYF	11	NA	NA	TRBJ2-3	TRBV5-1
TGCGCCAGCAGTAGCCAGCCTGACTACGAGCAGTACTTC	CASSSQPDYEQYF	13	NA	NA	TRBJ2-7	TRBV5-1
TGTGCCAGCAGTGTACTAGCGGGGGACCCGACATTGGAGACCCAGTACTTC	CASSVLAGDPTLETQYF	17	TRBD2	NA	TRBJ2-5	TRBV6-1
TGTGCCAGCAGGGGCGGACAGGGAGAAGACTTC	CASRGGQGEDF	11	TRBD1	NA	TRBJ1-2	TRBV2
TGTGCCAGCAGCTTAGGAGGCCCCGGGGCCAACGTCCTGACTTTC	CASSLGGPGANVLTF	15	NA	NA	TRBJ2-6	TRBV7-9
TGTGCCAGCGAGGACAGGGCTCAGAGGACTGAAGCTTTCTTT	CASEDRAQRTEAFF	14	TRBD1	NA	TRBJ1-1	TRBV7-9
TGTGCCAGCAGCCCTCCCTCGGGAGGCAATGAGCAGTTCTTC	CASSPPSGGNEQFF	14	TRBD2	NA	TRBJ2-1	TRBV9
TGTGCCTGGGGACAGGGTAACGGCTACACCTTC	CAWGQGNGYTF	11	TRBD1	NA	TRBJ1-2	TRBV30
TGCAGCGCCGTCTCTGGAAACACCATATATTTT	CSAVSGNTIYF	11	NA	NA	TRBJ1-3	TRBV29-1
TGTGCCAGCAGCCCTGGACAGATATACGAGCAGTACTTC	CASSPGQIYEQYF	13	NA	once	TRBJ2-7	TRBV7-9
TGTGCCAGCAGCGGGGACAGCCCGATAGCTTTCTTT	CASSGDSPIAFF	12	TRBD1	NA	TRBJ1-1	TRBV6-5
TGTGCCAGCAGCCGGGGGGGCCAAGAGACCCAGTACTTC	CASSRGGQETQYF	13	TRBD2	NA	TRBJ2-5	TRBV7-9
TGTGCCTGGAGTGTACAGGGGGCTTTCACTGAAGCTTTCTTT	CAWSVQGAFTEAFF	14	TRBD1	NA	TRBJ1-1	TRBV30
TGTGCCAGCAACCCGGGACAGACTAACACTGAAGCTTTCTTT	CASNPGQTNTEAFF	14	TRBD1	NA	TRBJ1-1	TRBV6-5
TGTGCCAGCAGAGCGGGGGGGGCTTATAATGAGCAGTTCTTC	CASRAGGAYNEQFF	14	TRBD2	NA	TRBJ2-1	TRBV2
TGTGCCACCCCGGTTAGGGGGAGTTACTATGGCTACACCTTC	CATPVRGSYYGYTF	14	NA	NA	TRBJ1-2	TRBV6-5
TGTGCCAGCAGTTTCCACAGGGTATCTGGGGCCAACGTCCTGACTTTC	CASSFHRVSGANVLTF	16	NA	NA	TRBJ2-6	TRBV27
TGTGCCAGTAGTACTGAGCGGGGGTCGCAGTATTTT	CASSTERGSQYF	12	TRBD2	NA	TRBJ2-3	TRBV19
TGTGCCAGCTCACCACCCTCCGAGACAGGGAGGGCTTTCTTT	CASSPPSETGRAFF	14	TRBD1	NA	TRBJ1-1	TRBV18
TGTGCCAGCAGTGAAGCGGGCCGCCCTGTTGGGCAGTACTTC	CASSEAGRPVGQYF	14	NA	NA	TRBJ2-7	TRBV6-1
TGTGCCAGCAGTGGGACAGGGAGAAACTATGGCTACACCTTC	CASSGTGRNYGYTF	14	TRBD1	NA	TRBJ1-2	TRBV6-2/TRBV6-3
TGTGCCAGCAGAACCACGGGGTCTCCGGATGAAAAACTGTTTTTT	CASRTTGSPDEKLFF	15	NA	NA	TRBJ1-4	TRBV6-6
TGTGCCAGCAGGCAGGACAGAGATTATGGCTACACCTTC	CASRQDRDYGYTF	13	NA	once	TRBJ1-2	TRBV2
TGTGCCAGCAGAAGGACAGGGAGGTACGAGCAGTACTTC	CASRRTGRYEQYF	13	TRBD1	NA	TRBJ2-7	TRBV6-5
TGTGCCTGGAGTACCTCAGATAATCAGCCCCAGCATTTT	CAWSTSDNQPQHF	13	NA	once	TRBJ1-5	TRBV30
TGTGCCAGCCCGTTCAGGGGCTCACTTGGGGCTATGGCTAGTGGCTACACCTTC	CASPFRGSLGAMASGYTF	18	NA	NA	TRBJ1-2	TRBV7-4